Listed below are T cell receptor beta chains from one sample, sequenced in a study of blood T cell repertoires in COVID-19. Profiling relied on immunoSEQ multiplex PCR, and the TCRdb table lists in-frame clones only, not all of them. Of about 88,000 clones detected, 70% to 85% appear once; the ten largest clones hold around 25%. Sequencing was done on a sample of peripheral blood. These receptors were obtained from a woman aged 55-70 years in a cohort sampled during active or convalescent COVID-19. CDR3s include the opening cysteine and the closing phenylalanine or tryptophan. A D gene is named only where the DNA matches it firmly. Some rows have no size entry. The others give once, few or many, or a class for an expanded clone.

V gene	clone size	J gene	D gene	CDR3 protein	CDR3 DNA
TRBV18	NA	TRBJ1-2	TRBD1	CASSLRDSYGYTF	TGTGCCAGCTCACTCCGGGACAGCTATGGCTACACCTTC
TRBV12-1	NA	TRBJ2-3	NA	CASSLRDKDSTDTQYF	TGTGCCAGCAGCCTCCGGGACAAAGACAGCACAGATACGCAGTATTTT
TRBV5-1	once	TRBJ2-7	NA	CASSSLTGAYEQYF	TGCGCCAGCAGCTCCCTTACGGGTGCCTACGAGCAGTACTTC
TRBV9	NA	TRBJ2-3	NA	CASSVDLAGAPGDTQYF	TGTGCCAGCAGCGTAGATTTGGCGGGGGCACCGGGGGATACGCAGTATTTT
TRBV7-9	NA	TRBJ2-2	NA	CASSLNAGVNGELFF	TGTGCCAGCAGCTTAAACGCAGGGGTCAACGGGGAGCTGTTTTTT
TRBV6-1	NA	TRBJ2-3	NA	CASSEALRTVFTQYF	TGTGCCAGCAGTGAAGCGCTGAGGACAGTCTTTACGCAGTATTTT
TRBV6-2/TRBV6-3	NA	TRBJ1-1	NA	CASSTELGTEAFF	TGTGCCAGCAGTACAGAGTTAGGCACTGAAGCTTTCTTT
TRBV7-2	NA	TRBJ2-1	NA	CASSSAPGNRRYNEQFF	TGTGCCAGCAGTTCCGCCCCCGGTAACAGACGATACAATGAGCAGTTCTTC
TRBV25-1	few	TRBJ2-7	NA	CASSEQGYEQYF	TGTGCCAGCAGTGAACAGGGGTACGAGCAGTACTTC
TRBV7-9	NA	TRBJ2-1	NA	CATASSAEWSYNEQFF	TGTGCCACAGCCTCCTCTGCGGAGTGGTCCTACAATGAGCAGTTCTTC
TRBV6-5	NA	TRBJ1-5	TRBD1	CASTLTGGYQPQHF	TGTGCCAGCACCTTGACAGGGGGGTATCAGCCCCAGCATTTT
TRBV5-1	NA	TRBJ2-5	NA	CASSLGAGAMETQYF	TGCGCCAGCAGCTTGGGGGCGGGGGCGATGGAGACCCAGTACTTC
TRBV25-1	NA	TRBJ2-7	NA	CAPVTYEQYF	TGTGCCCCTGTAACCTACGAGCAGTACTTC
TRBV24-1	NA	TRBJ1-2	NA	CATSDSWGRFPYGYTF	TGTGCCACCAGTGATTCCTGGGGCAGGTTCCCATATGGCTACACCTTC
TRBV7-9	once	TRBJ1-2	TRBD1	CASSSQGGGQGYGYTF	TGTGCCAGCAGCTCCCAGGGGGGAGGACAGGGCTATGGCTACACCTTC
TRBV30	NA	TRBJ2-7	TRBD2	CAWNAGLAYEQYF	TGTGCCTGGAATGCTGGACTAGCGTACGAGCAGTACTTC
TRBV5-1	NA	TRBJ2-2	NA	CASSLQGITGELFF	TGCGCCAGCAGCTTACAGGGAATCACCGGGGAGCTGTTTTTT
TRBV28	NA	TRBJ1-5	NA	CASSLYSHQPQHF	TGTGCCAGCAGTTTGTACAGCCATCAGCCCCAGCATTTT
TRBV18	NA	TRBJ2-6	TRBD2	CASSPGTGGPGANVLTF	TGTGCCAGCTCACCAGGGACGGGGGGGCCTGGGGCCAACGTCCTGACTTTC
TRBV7-2	NA	TRBJ1-2	TRBD1	CASSLEGTGTSYGYTF	TGTGCCAGCAGCTTAGAAGGGACAGGAACCTCCTATGGCTACACCTTC
TRBV19	few	TRBJ1-5	NA	CASSTPGASYQPQHF	TGTGCCAGTAGTACACCAGGGGCTTCATACCAGCCCCAGCATTTT
TRBV30	NA	TRBJ1-2	NA	CAWMPVQGSGYTF	TGTGCCTGGATGCCGGTACAGGGAAGTGGCTACACCTTC
TRBV20-1	few	TRBJ2-1	NA	CSARAGWGQFF	TGCAGTGCTAGAGCGGGATGGGGTCAGTTCTTC
TRBV6-2/TRBV6-3	few	TRBJ1-3	NA	CASSYAEGPPGNTIYF	TGTGCCAGCAGTTACGCCGAGGGTCCTCCTGGAAACACCATATATTTT
TRBV9	NA	TRBJ2-4	NA	CASSVPGKNIQYF	TGTGCCAGCAGCGTTCCAGGAAAAAACATTCAGTACTTC
TRBV10-3	NA	TRBJ2-5	NA	CAISDRVAETQYF	TGTGCCATCAGTGACAGGGTCGCGGAGACCCAGTACTTC
TRBV24-1	many	TRBJ2-2	NA	CATKSTVSTGELFF	TGTGCCACCAAATCTACCGTGTCCACCGGGGAGCTGTTTTTT
TRBV6-4	NA	TRBJ2-5	TRBD2	CASSVGTSGGVRETQYF	TGTGCCAGCAGTGTCGGTACTAGCGGGGGGGTCCGGGAGACCCAGTACTTC
TRBV5-6	NA	TRBJ1-2	TRBD1	CASSSGQNYGYTF	TGTGCCAGCAGCTCGGGACAGAACTATGGCTACACCTTC
TRBV27	NA	TRBJ2-5	NA	CASSLLASHQETQYF	TGTGCCAGCAGTTTACTCGCTAGCCATCAAGAGACCCAGTACTTC
TRBV2	NA	TRBJ2-7	NA	CASRGRVEQYF	TGTGCCAGCAGGGGGCGCGTCGAGCAGTACTTC